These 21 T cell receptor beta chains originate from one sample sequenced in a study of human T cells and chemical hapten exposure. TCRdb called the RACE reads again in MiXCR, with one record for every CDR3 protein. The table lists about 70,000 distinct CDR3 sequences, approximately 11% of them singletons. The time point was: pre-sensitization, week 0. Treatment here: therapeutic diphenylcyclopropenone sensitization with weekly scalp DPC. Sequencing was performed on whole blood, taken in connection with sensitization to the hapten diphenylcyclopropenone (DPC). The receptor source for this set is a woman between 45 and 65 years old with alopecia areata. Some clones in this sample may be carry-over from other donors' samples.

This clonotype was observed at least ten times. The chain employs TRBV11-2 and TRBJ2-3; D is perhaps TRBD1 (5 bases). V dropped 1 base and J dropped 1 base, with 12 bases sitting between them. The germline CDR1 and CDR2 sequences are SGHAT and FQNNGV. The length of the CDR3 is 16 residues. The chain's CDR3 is CASSLGTLWGTDTQYF. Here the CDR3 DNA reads TGTGCCAGCAGCTTAGGGACACTATGGGGCACAGATACGCAGTATTTT. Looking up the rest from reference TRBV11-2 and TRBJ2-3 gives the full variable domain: EAGVAQSPRYKIIEKRQSVAFWCNPISGHATLYWYQQILGQGPKLLIQFQNNGVVDDSQLPKDRFSAERLKGVDSTLKIQPAKLEDSAVYLCASSLGTLWGTDTQYFGPGTRLTVL.

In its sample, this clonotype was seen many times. The CDR3 here is CSVRLADIQETQYF. DNA for the CDR3: TGCAGCGTCAGACTAGCGGACATCCAAGAGACCCAGTACTTC. The chain has TRBV29-1 and TRBJ2-5; TRBD2 matches at 9 bases. This CDR3 contains 14 residues. In germline, CDR1 is SQVTM, CDR2 ANQGSEA. V was clipped by 6 bases and J by 1 base; unmatched bases: 6.

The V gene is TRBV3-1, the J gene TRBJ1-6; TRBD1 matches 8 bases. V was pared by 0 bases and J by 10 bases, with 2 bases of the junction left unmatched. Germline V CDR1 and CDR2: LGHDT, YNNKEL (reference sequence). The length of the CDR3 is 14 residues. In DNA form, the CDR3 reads TGTGCCAGCAGCCAAGACTACAGGGGGTCACCCCTCCACTTT. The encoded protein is CASSQDYRGSPLHF.

The CDR3 nucleotides read TGTGCCAGCAGGGATGACAGGGCAGTACGAGCTTTCTTT. The encoded protein is CASRDDRAVRAFF. This chain uses TRBV12-3 or TRBV12-4 with TRBJ1-1; 7 nucleotides match TRBD1. This CDR3 region has 13 residues. The V gene end was trimmed by 6 bases and the J gene end by 10 bases; junction bases not matched to a gene: 11.

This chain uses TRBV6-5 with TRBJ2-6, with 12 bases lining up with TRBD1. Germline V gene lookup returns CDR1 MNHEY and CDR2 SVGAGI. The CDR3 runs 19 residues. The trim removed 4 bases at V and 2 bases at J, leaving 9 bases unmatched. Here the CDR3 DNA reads TGTGCCAGCAGTTCCCGGGACAGGGGGCGCAACCCTGGGGCCAACGTCCTGACTTTC. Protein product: CASSSRDRGRNPGANVLTF.

The CDR3 coding sequence is TGTGCCACGGACAGGGGTTATGAGCAGTACTTC. It encodes CATDRGYEQYF. The V gene is TRBV7-9, the J gene TRBJ2-7; 9 bases are a match to TRBD1. The V segment lost 10 bases and the J segment 7 bases; nucleotides outside the gene matches: 5. This CDR3 comprises 11 residues. Germline CDR1 and CDR2: SEHNR and FQNEAQ (reference sequence). Together with reference TRBV7-9 and TRBJ2-7, the CDR3 gives the full variable domain: DTGVSQNPRHKITKRGQNVTFRCDPISEHNRLYWYRQTLGQGPEFLTYFQNEAQLEKSRLLSDRFSAERPKGSFSTLEIQRTEQGDSAMYLCATDRGYEQYFGPGTRLTVT.

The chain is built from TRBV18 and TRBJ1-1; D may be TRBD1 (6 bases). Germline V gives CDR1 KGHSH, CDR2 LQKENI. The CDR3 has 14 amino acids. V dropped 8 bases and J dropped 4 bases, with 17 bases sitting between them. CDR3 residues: CASHFDQGSTEAFF. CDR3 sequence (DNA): TGTGCCAGCCACTTTGATCAGGGGAGCACTGAAGCTTTCTTT. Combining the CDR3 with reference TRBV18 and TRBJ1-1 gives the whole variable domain NAGVMQNPRHLVRRRGQEARLRCSPMKGHSHVYWYRQLPEEGLKFMVYLQKENIIDESGMPKERFSAEFPKEGPSILRIQQVVRGDSAAYFCASHFDQGSTEAFFGQGTRLTVV.

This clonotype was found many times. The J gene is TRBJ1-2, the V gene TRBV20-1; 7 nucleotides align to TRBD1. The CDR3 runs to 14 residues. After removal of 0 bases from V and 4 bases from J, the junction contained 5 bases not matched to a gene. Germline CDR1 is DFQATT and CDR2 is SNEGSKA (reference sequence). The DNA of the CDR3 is TGCAGTGCTAGAGATTCCGGGACAGCCTATGGCTACACCTTC. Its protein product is CSARDSGTAYGYTF.

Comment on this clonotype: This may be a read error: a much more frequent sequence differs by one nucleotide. The CDR3 DNA reads TGTGCCACCAGCTTACGGGAAAAGAACTATGGCTACACCTTC. Amino acid sequence: CATSLREKNYGYTF. J is TRBJ1-2 and V is TRBV7-8; the D is unclear. This CDR3 is 14 amino acids long. CDR1 SGHVS and CDR2 FQNEAQ come from the germline V gene.

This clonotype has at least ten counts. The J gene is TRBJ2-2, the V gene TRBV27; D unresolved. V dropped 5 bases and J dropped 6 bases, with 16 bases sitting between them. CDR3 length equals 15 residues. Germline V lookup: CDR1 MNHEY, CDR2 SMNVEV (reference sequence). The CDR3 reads CASSLLKSRSGELFF. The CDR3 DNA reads TGTGCCAGCAGTCTACTCAAATCGAGGTCCGGGGAGCTGTTTTTT.

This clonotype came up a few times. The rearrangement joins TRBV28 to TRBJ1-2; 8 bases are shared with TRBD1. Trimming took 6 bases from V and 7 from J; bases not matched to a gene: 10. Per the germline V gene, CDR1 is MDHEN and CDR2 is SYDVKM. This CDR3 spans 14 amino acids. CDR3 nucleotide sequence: TGTGCCAGCAGCTCCGCAGGGGGCTTAGGTGGCTACACCTTC. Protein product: CASSSAGGLGGYTF.

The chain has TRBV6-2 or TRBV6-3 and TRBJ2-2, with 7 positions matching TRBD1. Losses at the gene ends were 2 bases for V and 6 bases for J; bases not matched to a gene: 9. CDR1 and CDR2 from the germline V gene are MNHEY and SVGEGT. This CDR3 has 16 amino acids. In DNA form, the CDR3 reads TGTGCCAGCAGTTACGGGACAGAAGTGGGGCCCGGGGAGCTGTTTTTT. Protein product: CASSYGTEVGPGELFF.

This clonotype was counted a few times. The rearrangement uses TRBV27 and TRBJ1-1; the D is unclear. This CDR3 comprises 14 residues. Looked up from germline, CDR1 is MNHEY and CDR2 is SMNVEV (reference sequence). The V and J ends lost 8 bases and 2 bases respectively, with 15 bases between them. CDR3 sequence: CASLRTAYNTEAFF. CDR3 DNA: TGTGCCAGCCTAAGGACCGCCTATAACACTGAAGCTTTCTTT.

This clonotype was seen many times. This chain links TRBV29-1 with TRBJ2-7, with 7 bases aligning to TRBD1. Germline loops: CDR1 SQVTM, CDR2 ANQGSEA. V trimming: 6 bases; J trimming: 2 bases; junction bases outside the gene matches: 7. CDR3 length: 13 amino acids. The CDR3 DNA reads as TGCAGCGTGGAGACAGGGCACACCTACGAGCAGTACTTC. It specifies CSVETGHTYEQYF.

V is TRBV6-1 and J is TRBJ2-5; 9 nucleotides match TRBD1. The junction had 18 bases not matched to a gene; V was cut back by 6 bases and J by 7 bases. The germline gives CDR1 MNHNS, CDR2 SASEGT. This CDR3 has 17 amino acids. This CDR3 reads CASRTGGMLGPMGTQYF. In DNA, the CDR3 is TGTGCCAGCAGGACAGGGGGGATGCTGGGACCTATGGGGACCCAGTACTTC.

CDR3 loop: CASSLPGGAPNNQPQHF. The CDR3 nucleotides are TGTGCCAGCAGTCTCCCGGGGGGCGCGCCGAACAATCAGCCCCAGCATTTT. V is TRBV28 and J is TRBJ1-5, with D possibly TRBD1 on 6 matching bases. CDR1 is MDHEN, CDR2 SYDVKM, per germline. Trimming cost V 5 bases and J 3 bases, with 20 bases left between them. CDR3 size: 17 residues.

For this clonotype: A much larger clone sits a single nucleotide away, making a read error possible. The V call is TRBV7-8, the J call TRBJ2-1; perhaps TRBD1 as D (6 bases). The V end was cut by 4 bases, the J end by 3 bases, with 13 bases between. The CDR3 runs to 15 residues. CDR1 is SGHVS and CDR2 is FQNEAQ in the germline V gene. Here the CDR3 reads CASSSRGSNYNEQFF. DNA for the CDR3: TGTGCCAGCAGCTCCAGGGGCAGCAACTACAATGAGCAGTTCTTC.

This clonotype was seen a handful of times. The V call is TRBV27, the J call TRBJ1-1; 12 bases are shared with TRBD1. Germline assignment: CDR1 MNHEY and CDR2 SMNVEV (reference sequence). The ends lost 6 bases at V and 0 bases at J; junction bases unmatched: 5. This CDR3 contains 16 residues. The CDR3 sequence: CASSGTGGAMNTEAFF. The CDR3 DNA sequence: TGTGCCAGCAGCGGGACAGGGGGCGCGATGAACACTGAAGCTTTCTTT.

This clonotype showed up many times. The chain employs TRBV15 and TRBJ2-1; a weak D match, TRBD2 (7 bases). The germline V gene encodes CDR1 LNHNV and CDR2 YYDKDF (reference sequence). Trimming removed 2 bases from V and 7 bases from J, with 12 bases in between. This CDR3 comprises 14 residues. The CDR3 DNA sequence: TGTGCCACCAGCAGAAAGAAGGGGGGGAATGAGCAGTTCTTC. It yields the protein CATSRKKGGNEQFF.

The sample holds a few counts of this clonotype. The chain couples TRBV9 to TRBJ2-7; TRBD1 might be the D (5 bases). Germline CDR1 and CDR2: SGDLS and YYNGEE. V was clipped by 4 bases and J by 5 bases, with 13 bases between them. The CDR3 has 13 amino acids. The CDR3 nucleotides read TGTGCCAGCAGCCCAGGGATTGGGCACGAGCAGTACTTC. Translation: CASSPGIGHEQYF.

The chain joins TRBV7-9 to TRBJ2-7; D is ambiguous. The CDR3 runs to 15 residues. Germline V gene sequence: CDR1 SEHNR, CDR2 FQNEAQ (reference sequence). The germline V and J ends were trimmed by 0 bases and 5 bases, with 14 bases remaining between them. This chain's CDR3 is CASSLAGRFWDEQYF. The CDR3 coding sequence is TGTGCCAGCAGCTTAGCGGGCAGGTTTTGGGACGAGCAGTACTTC.